Below are 12 T cell receptor beta chains sequenced from a single sample in a study of PD-1 blockade in classical Hodgkin lymphoma. Sequencing was performed with immunoSEQ multiplex PCR; in TCRdb, only in-frame clones are kept and a portion is missing. The table lists 10,000 to 15,000 clones, about four fifths of them singletons, with around 0.92% in the top ten. Time point described: cycle 4 day 1 (C4D1), after more than five weeks of nivolumab. All trial patients relapsed after autologous stem cell transplantation. Magnetic negative selection was used to purify CD4+ T cells from thawed PBMCs. Sequences were derived from CD4+ T cells from blood, sampled before the fourth cycle of nivolumab. The origin of the receptors is a human donor with classical Hodgkin lymphoma.

The chain couples TRBV11-2 to TRBJ2-7; 10 positions agree with TRBD2. The CDR3 consists of 15 residues. Germline CDR1 and CDR2: SGHAT and FQNNGV. The J segment lost 9 bases and the V segment lost 5 bases, leaving 13 bases of the junction unmatched. CDR3 in DNA: TGTGCCAGCAGCCCCTCTAGCGGGAGCATCTCCCGGCAGTACTTC. This gives the protein CASSPSSGSISRQYF.

The chain links TRBV11-3 to TRBJ1-2, with a possible D match to TRBD1 (6 bases). Germline CDR1 SGHNT, CDR2 YENEEA. The CDR3 extends over 13 amino acids. Trimming cost V 6 bases and J 5 bases, with 13 bases left between them. For the CDR3, the DNA is TGTGCCAGCAGTCCGGGACACCGTTATGGCTACACCTTC. Its translation: CASSPGHRYGYTF.

The CDR3 bases are TGCGCCAGCAGTGATTTCCAGGGAAAATCCTACAATGAGCAGTTCTTC. Protein: CASSDFQGKSYNEQFF. V and J are TRBV10-1 and TRBJ2-1; TRBD1 is a possible D gene (5 bases). The CDR3 totals 16 residues. V was pared by 3 bases and J by 1 base, with 13 bases between. CDR1 and CDR2 (germline): WNHNN, SYGVQD (reference sequence).

The chain links TRBV6-6 to TRBJ2-7; D unclear. Germline loops: CDR1 MNHNY, CDR2 SVGAGI (reference sequence). CDR3 length equals 13 residues. Trimming left V 1 base short and J 4 bases short, with 8 bases between. CDR3 DNA sequence: TGTGCCAGCAGTTACTATGAGCTTTACGAGCAGTACTTC. Translated: CASSYYELYEQYF.

This clone was found a few times. This sequence joins TRBV9 and TRBJ2-5; weak D call: TRBD2 (7 bases). CDR3 length equals 15 residues. Germline CDR1 is SGDLS and CDR2 is YYNGEE. Trimming cost V 0 bases and J 5 bases, with 14 bases left between them. CDR3 coding DNA: TGTGCCAGCAGCGTAGAAGGGGGGGCGCGTGAGACCCAGTACTTC. Protein: CASSVEGGARETQYF.

The genes are TRBV7-2 and TRBJ2-7; 10 nucleotides match TRBD2. The trim removed 2 bases at V and 0 bases at J, leaving 1 base unmatched. The CDR3 has 15 residues. Looked up from germline, CDR1 is SGHTA and CDR2 is FQGNSA. The CDR3 nucleotides are TGTGCCAGCAGCTTAAGGACTAGCGGCTCCTACGAGCAGTACTTC. Translation gives CASSLRTSGSYEQYF. Looking up the rest from reference TRBV7-2 and TRBJ2-7 gives the full variable domain: GAGVSQSPSNKVTEKGKDVELRCDPISGHTALYWYRQSLGQGLEFLIYFQGNSAPDKSGLPSDRFSAERTGGSVSTLTIQRTQQEDSAVYLCASSLRTSGSYEQYFGPGTRLTVT.

The chain is built from TRBV2 and TRBJ1-5, with D possibly being TRBD1 (5 bases). The CDR3 spans 12 residues. V lost 8 bases and J lost 2, with 7 bases in between. Germline CDR1 SNHLY, CDR2 FYNNEI. CDR3 loop: CASAGGNQPQHF. As DNA, the CDR3 is TGTGCCAGCGCGGGGGGCAATCAGCCCCAGCATTTT.

The chain employs TRBV11-3 and TRBJ2-2, with no clear D. This CDR3 has 15 residues. Trimming removed 5 bases at V and 6 bases at J, with 16 bases between. From germline, CDR1 is SGHNT and CDR2 YENEEA. CDR3 sequence: CASSTRPEEAGELFF. CDR3 nucleotides: TGTGCCAGCAGCACCAGGCCGGAAGAAGCCGGGGAGCTGTTTTTT.

The chain's CDR3 is CASSRRELTSNYGYTF. DNA of the CDR3: TGTGCCAGCAGCAGGAGGGAACTGACTTCTAACTATGGCTACACCTTC. The chain recombines TRBV5-6 with TRBJ1-2; D ambiguous. Germline V gene sequence: CDR1 SGHDT, CDR2 YYEEEE. Trimming took 4 bases from V and 0 from J, leaving 16 bases between them. The CDR3 runs 16 residues.

CDR3 coding DNA: TGTGCCAGCAGCGTAGAAGGAACCGGCTATTCACCCCTCCACTTT. Amino acids: CASSVEGTGYSPLHF. The V and J genes are TRBV9 and TRBJ1-6; D is ambiguous. Trimming left V 0 bases short and J 8 bases short, with 12 bases between. CDR1 and CDR2 (germline): SGDLS, YYNGEE. The CDR3 is 15 residues long.

This clone was seen a few times. The chain couples TRBV7-3 to TRBJ2-1; D gene uncertain. V shed 4 bases and J shed 9 bases, with 7 bases lying between them. This CDR3 has 11 residues. Germline CDR1 reads SGHTA; CDR2 reads FQGTGA. CDR3 nucleotides: TGTGCCAGCAGCTACGGTGGTGAGCAGTTCTTC. It encodes CASSYGGEQFF.

The DNA of the CDR3 is TGTGCCAGCAGTGAACTGGTTTCAGGGCATGGCTACACCTTC. Its translation is CASSELVSGHGYTF. The rearrangement links TRBV2 to TRBJ1-2, with D possibly TRBD1 on 5 matching bases. Germline-derived CDR1 and CDR2 are SNHLY and FYNNEI. Trimming took 2 bases from V and 6 from J, leaving 13 bases between them. The length of the CDR3 is 14 residues.